Below, one T cell receptor beta chain is given with its context. Germline V gene lookup returns CDR1 SGHTA and CDR2 FQGNSA. There are 14 residues in the CDR3. The germline V and J ends were trimmed by 8 bases and 3 bases, with 14 bases remaining between them. The sample originates from a study of blood T cell repertoires in COVID-19. Some clones are missing from TCRdb's copy, which holds only in-frame ones; the method was immunoSEQ multiplex PCR. Here the sample spans 100,000 to 150,000 clones, around 81% being singletons. The chain combines TRBV7-2 with TRBJ2-1; a weak D match, TRBD2 (5 bases). This sequence was found in a woman between 45 and 65 years old with acute or convalescent COVID-19. The sequenced sample consisted of peripheral blood. DNA for the CDR3: TGTGCCAGCCTTACCGGAGGAAGCTACAATGAGCAGTTCTTC. Translated: CASLTGGSYNEQFF.